These T cell receptor beta chains were read from a single sample in a study of lymphopenia after photon versus proton radiotherapy. Here immunoSEQ multiplex PCR was the method, and the copy in TCRdb shows in-frame clones only, minus some. The sample consists of about 53,000 clones, approximately 82% of them appearing once. The specimen comprised peripheral blood, sampled from a patient treated with photon-based radiotherapy. The receptors derive from a man in his forties or fifties with gastric cancer. Both conserved end residues are part of each CDR3. Size values are once, few and many counts, or a class for expanded clones, and some rows have none.

abundance	v_gene	j_gene	CDR3aa
NA	TRBV4-1	TRBJ2-7	CASSLRSSGSLNEQYF
NA	TRBV19	TRBJ2-2	CASGRGGASGMNTGELFF
NA	TRBV11-2	TRBJ2-7	CASSGRASYEQYF
few	TRBV14	TRBJ1-3	CASSLIRGTGTSGNTIYF
once	TRBV19	TRBJ1-5	CASRDRGSQPQHF
few	TRBV7-8	TRBJ2-7	CASSHGTGGYEQYF
NA	TRBV6-1	TRBJ1-5	CASSQGAPGVRNQPQHF
NA	TRBV13	TRBJ2-5	CASSLGLTGVETQYF
once	TRBV4-1	TRBJ2-7	CASSRGTGAYEQYF
NA	TRBV6-6	TRBJ2-7	CASSYSNDGVNEQYF
NA	TRBV27	TRBJ2-3	CASSGLAGGTDTQYF
NA	TRBV18	TRBJ2-7	CASSPPRQGPSYEQYF
few	TRBV30	TRBJ2-7	CAWIRQGGKMYEQYF
NA	TRBV4-1	TRBJ2-7	CASSQAAQGAYEQYF
NA	TRBV18	TRBJ2-7	CASSSTGVEQYF
once	TRBV29-1	TRBJ1-5	CSVKQGVGQPQHF
NA	TRBV5-6	TRBJ2-1	CASSLAKGQGIYNEQFF
few	TRBV9	TRBJ2-3	CASSVGYTGGPADTQYF
NA	TRBV15	TRBJ1-1	CATSRAGREAFF
NA	TRBV6-5	TRBJ1-1	CASKEWTEAFF
NA	TRBV6-5	TRBJ1-2	CASSEQGLRGYTF
NA	TRBV15	TRBJ1-4	CATSRDRSGGYEKLFF
NA	TRBV18	TRBJ2-5	CASSQQETQYF
NA	TRBV18	TRBJ1-1	CASSPAFGNTEAFF
NA	TRBV4-3	TRBJ2-1	CASSQDRDTPSSYNEQFF
NA	TRBV10-2	TRBJ2-2	CAGRGTGGTGELFF
NA	TRBV5-1	TRBJ2-1	CASSRGDKNEQFF
few	TRBV7-2	TRBJ1-5	CASSLDSRVYQPQHF
NA	TRBV7-9	TRBJ2-1	CASTSGTGDYNEQFF
NA	TRBV28	TRBJ2-7	CASSGQGHEQYF
NA	TRBV10-3	TRBJ2-1	CAISGHSYNEQFF